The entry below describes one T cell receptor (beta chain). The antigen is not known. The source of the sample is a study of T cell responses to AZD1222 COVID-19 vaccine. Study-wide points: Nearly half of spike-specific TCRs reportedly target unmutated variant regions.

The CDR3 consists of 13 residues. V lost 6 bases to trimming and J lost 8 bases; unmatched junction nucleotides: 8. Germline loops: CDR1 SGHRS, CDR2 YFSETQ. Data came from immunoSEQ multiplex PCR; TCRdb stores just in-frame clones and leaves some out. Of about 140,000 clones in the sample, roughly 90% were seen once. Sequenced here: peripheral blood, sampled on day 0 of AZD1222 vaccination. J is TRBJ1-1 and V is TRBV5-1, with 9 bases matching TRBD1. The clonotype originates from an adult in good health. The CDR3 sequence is CASNPPGQGEAFF. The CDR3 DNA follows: TGCGCCAGCAACCCACCGGGACAGGGAGAAGCTTTCTTT.